What follows is one TCR beta chain and its context. Its antigen is unidentified. This record belongs to a study of T-cell reconstitution after alpha-beta-depleted transplantation in children. The germline V gene encodes CDR1 GTSNPN and CDR2 SVGIG (reference sequence). The CDR3 extends over 14 amino acids. Trimming took 1 base from V and 8 from J; bases not matched to a gene: 5. Overall study results and limits: Diversity of TCRbeta at day 60 was high in some patients, arising from surviving recipient T cells and thymic progenitors.

The authors prepared the TCRbeta library with unique molecular identifiers. Each CDR3 protein gets one entry after TCRdb re-called the PCR reads with MiXCR. The data hold 300,000 to 400,000 distinct CDR3 sequences, with roughly 21% observed a single time. This receptor was identified in a male patient between 5 and 17 years old who had a stem cell transplant for acute lymphoblastic leukemia, so the T cells may come from the graft donor. Sequenced here: PBMCs, mostly from graft donor cells, sampled 180 days after TCRalphabeta/CD19-depleted stem cell transplant. This sequence joins TRBV30 and TRBJ1-1; 12 nucleotides align to TRBD1. The CDR3 sequence: CAWSGGQGADEAFF. For the CDR3, the DNA is TGTGCCTGGAGTGGGGGACAGGGGGCGGACGAAGCTTTCTTT.